One and the same sample provided the 26 T cell receptor beta chains below, sequenced in a study of T cells in Graves' hyperthyroidism and ophthalmopathy. TCR beta CDR3 region amplification was performed from RNA transcripts. In the first-round RT-PCR of the TCR CDR3, the HTBI primer set was used. TCRdb ran MiXCR on the multiplex PCR reads and lists one entry per CDR3 protein. The data show about 350,000 distinct CDR3 sequences, around a sixth seen once. The source material was blood. These receptors were collected from a woman aged 40 to 50 with Graves' ophthalmopathy.

This clonotype showed up many times. The rearrangement links TRBV6-1 to TRBJ2-7; 9 bases agree with TRBD2. Germline CDR1 and CDR2: MNHNS and SASEGT. CDR3 length equals 15 residues. With V trimmed by 5 bases and J by 2 bases, 7 bases remained unmatched. DNA for the CDR3: TGTGCCAGCAGTACCCCTAGCGGGAATACCTACGAGCAGTACTTC. Translating it yields CASSTPSGNTYEQYF.

This clonotype was seen many times. The V gene is TRBV10-3, the J gene TRBJ1-2; D uncertain. CDR3 length: 14 residues. The germline V gene encodes CDR1 ENHRY and CDR2 SYGVKD. Trimming removed 6 bases at V and 2 bases at J, with 13 bases between. CDR3 nucleotide sequence: TGTGCCATCAGGGGCGCAGCCCAGAACTATGGCTACACCTTC. Translated, it gives CAIRGAAQNYGYTF.

This clonotype was observed at least ten times. The J gene is TRBJ1-5, the V gene TRBV30, with D perhaps matching TRBD1 (5 bases). Germline V gene data show CDR1 as GTSNPN and CDR2 as SVGIG (reference sequence). This CDR3 has 15 residues. V shed 0 bases and J shed 2 bases, with 11 bases lying between them. CDR3 DNA: TGTGCCTGGAGTGTAGGTGCCAGGGGCAATCAGCCCCAGCATTTT. It is translated as CAWSVGARGNQPQHF.

This clonotype was detected many times. The rearrangement uses TRBV5-1 and TRBJ2-7; TRBD2 is a possible D gene (6 bases). In germline, CDR1 is SGHRS, CDR2 YFSETQ. Trimming pared 4 bases from V and 2 bases from J, leaving 19 bases between. This CDR3 is built from 16 residues. The DNA for the CDR3 is TGCGCCAGCAGCCAGTTAGCGGTTCCGAACACCTACGAGCAGTACTTC. This encodes CASSQLAVPNTYEQYF.

This clonotype was recorded at least ten times. The chain employs TRBV6-5 and TRBJ2-7, with unresolved D. The CDR3 contains 12 residues. V was cut by 8 bases and J by 0 bases, with 8 bases left in between. In germline, CDR1 is MNHEY, CDR2 SVGAGI. The CDR3 is CASGHFSYEQYF. The DNA of the CDR3 is TGTGCCAGCGGTCACTTCTCCTACGAGCAGTACTTC.

Concerning this clonotype itself: The junction differs from germline at one of its ends, possibly a read error. The rearrangement joins TRBV7-7 to TRBJ2-5; D perhaps matches TRBD2 (5 bases). Germline CDR1 reads SSHAT; CDR2 reads FNYEAQ (reference sequence). This CDR3 contains 15 residues. The CDR3 region has the DNA TGTGCTAGCAGCTTACACGGGGTAGGGCAAGAGACCCAGTACTTC. Protein sequence: CASSLHGVGQETQYF.

This clonotype was observed many times. One end of the junction does not line up with germline, which may come from a read error. The CDR3 reads CASSLTGDTGELFF. The CDR3 DNA reads as TGTGCCAGCAGTTTAACTGGAGACACCGGGGAGCTGTTTTTT. The chain recombines TRBV5-1 with TRBJ2-2; D is unresolved. The germline V gene has CDR1 SGHRS and CDR2 YFSETQ. The length of the CDR3 is 14 residues.

The chain links TRBV6-1 to TRBJ2-2; 9 nucleotides line up with TRBD2. The CDR3 covers 15 residues. The V gene's germline CDR1 is MNHNS and CDR2 SASEGT. The trim removed 8 bases at V and 2 bases at J, leaving 6 bases unmatched. CDR3 coding DNA: TGTGCCAGCGCCCCGGGACTAGCTAACACCGGGGAGCTGTTTTTT. Translating it yields CASAPGLANTGELFF.

This clonotype was seen many times. The V and J genes are TRBV6-1 and TRBJ2-5; D uncertain. The CDR3 runs 16 residues. The ends were cut back, 0 bases at V and 2 bases at J, with 13 bases in the middle. Germline-derived CDR1 and CDR2 are MNHNS and SASEGT. CDR3 DNA: TGTGCCAGCAGTGAAGCTTTGGGCAGCAGACAAGAGACCCAGTACTTC. Residues: CASSEALGSRQETQYF.

This clonotype was recorded at least ten times. V gene TRBV12-3 or TRBV12-4 combines with J gene TRBJ2-7, with D perhaps matching TRBD1 (6 bases). V dropped 6 bases and J dropped 0 bases, with 9 bases sitting between them. The CDR3 runs 13 residues. The CDR3 is CASRDSNSYEQYF. The DNA for the CDR3 is TGTGCCAGCAGGGACAGTAACTCCTACGAGCAGTACTTC.

This clonotype has a count of ten or more. The V call is TRBV28, the J call TRBJ2-3, with 7 bases that match TRBD2. The V gene's germline CDR1 is MDHEN and CDR2 SYDVKM. The J segment lost 0 bases and the V segment lost 8 bases, leaving 8 bases of the junction unmatched. The CDR3 totals 15 residues. In nucleotides, the CDR3 is TGTGCCAGCGAGAAGGGAGGGAGAAGCACAGATACGCAGTATTTT. Translated: CASEKGGRSTDTQYF.

This clonotype was found many times. The J gene is TRBJ1-5, the V gene TRBV2; D is perhaps TRBD1 (5 bases). This CDR3 comprises 14 residues. V was cut by 7 bases and J by 9 bases, with 19 bases left in between. CDR1 and CDR2 from the germline V gene are SNHLY and FYNNEI. The CDR3 reads CASNFNRGGGPQHF. For the CDR3, the DNA is TGTGCCAGCAACTTTAACCGAGGCGGGGGGCCCCAGCATTTT. Variable domain in full (rest from reference TRBV2 and TRBJ1-5): EPEVTQTPSHQVTQMGQEVILRCVPISNHLYFYWYRQILGQKVEFLVSFYNNEISEKSEIFDDQFSVERPDGSNFTLKIRSTKLEDSAMYFCASNFNRGGGPQHFGDGTRLSIL.

Ten or more counts support this clonotype. V gene TRBV25-1 combines with J gene TRBJ1-1, with D perhaps TRBD1 (6 bases). Germline V gene lookup returns CDR1 MGHDK and CDR2 SYGVNS. The ends were cut back, 7 bases at V and 4 bases at J, with 13 bases in the middle. The length of the CDR3 is 13 residues. CDR3: CASIKGGGTEAFF. DNA for the CDR3: TGTGCCAGCATAAAAGGGGGAGGCACTGAAGCTTTCTTT. Complete variable domain (other parts from reference TRBV25-1 and TRBJ1-1): EADIYQTPRYLVIGTGKKITLECSQTMGHDKMYWYQQDPGMELHLIHYSYGVNSTEKGDLSSESTVSRIRTEHFPLTLESARPSHTSQYLCASIKGGGTEAFFGQGTRLTVV.

This clonotype was seen at least ten times. This could be a read error, since a much larger clone is one nucleotide away. V usage is TRBV6-2 or TRBV6-3 and J usage is TRBJ2-7; the match to TRBD2 covers 9 bases. CDR3 size: 13 residues. Germline V CDR1 and CDR2: MNHEY, SVGEGT. CDR3 DNA: TGTGCCAGCAGGCCTAGCGGGACCTACGAGCGGTACTTC. Translated: CASRPSGTYERYF.

This clonotype was counted at least ten times. The rearrangement uses TRBV11-3 and TRBJ2-7; D possibly uses TRBD1 or TRBD2 (5 bases each). The V gene lost 1 base and the J gene lost 2 bases, with 21 bases spanning the gap. There are 18 residues in the CDR3. CDR1 is SGHNT and CDR2 is YENEEA in the germline V gene. In nucleotides, the CDR3 is TGTGCCAGCAGCTTAGTGTTGGCAGCCGGGACCATCCCCTACGAGCAGTACTTC. Encoded protein: CASSLVLAAGTIPYEQYF. Variable domain in full (rest from reference TRBV11-3 and TRBJ2-7): EAGVVQSPRYKIIEKKQPVAFWCNPISGHNTLYWYLQNLGQGPELLIRYENEEAVDDSQLPKDRFSAERLKGVDSTLKIQPAELGDSAVYLCASSLVLAAGTIPYEQYFGPGTRLTVT.

This clonotype was counted many times. The rearrangement uses TRBV29-1 and TRBJ1-1, with D possibly being TRBD1 (6 bases). CDR3 size: 15 residues. The ends were cut back, 7 bases at V and 0 bases at J, with 18 bases in the middle. Germline-derived CDR1 and CDR2 are SQVTM and ANQGSEA. In DNA form, the CDR3 reads TGCAGCGCGGGGTGGACAGCTCACATGAACACTGAAGCTTTCTTT. Amino acids: CSAGWTAHMNTEAFF.

This clonotype was seen ten or more times. This sequence joins TRBV7-6 and TRBJ2-6; D gene unclear. The CDR3 loop spans 16 amino acids. Trimming left V 5 bases short and J 0 bases short, with 11 bases between. Germline CDR1 is SGHVS and CDR2 is FNYEAQ. In DNA, the CDR3 is TGTGCCAGCAGCCCAACAGCAGTCTCTGGGGCCAACGTCCTGACTTTC. Residues: CASSPTAVSGANVLTF.

The chain employs TRBV2 and TRBJ2-7, with D uncertain. The CDR3 sequence is 13 residues long. Trimming left V 4 bases short and J 0 bases short, with 7 bases between. Germline loops: CDR1 SNHLY, CDR2 FYNNEI. CDR3 sequence (DNA): TGTGCCAGCAGTGGAGGCCTCTCCTACGAGCAGTACTTC. Translation gives CASSGGLSYEQYF.

This clonotype came up many times. The chain has TRBV6-1 and TRBJ1-2; TRBD1 is a possible D gene (5 bases). The CDR3 is made up of 14 amino acids. In germline, CDR1 is MNHNS, CDR2 SASEGT. Trimming removed 6 bases from V and 1 base from J, with 12 bases in between. The CDR3 reads CASRQDKLNYGYTF. CDR3 bases: TGTGCCAGCAGACAGGACAAACTTAACTATGGCTACACCTTC.

At least ten counts were recorded for this clonotype. The chain uses TRBV12-3 or TRBV12-4 and TRBJ1-1; the D gene is possibly TRBD1 (6 bases). The CDR3 totals 14 residues. V gave up 5 bases and J gave up 2 bases, with 12 bases separating them. The CDR3 spells CASSPDRFNTEAFF. The CDR3 DNA is TGTGCCAGCAGTCCCGACAGGTTTAACACTGAAGCTTTCTTT.

The rearrangement joins TRBV7-9 to TRBJ1-6; 10 bases line up with TRBD1. This CDR3 contains 17 residues. CDR1 and CDR2 (germline): SEHNR, FQNEAQ (reference sequence). The J segment lost 7 bases and the V segment lost 5 bases, leaving 11 bases of the junction unmatched. The CDR3 DNA reads as TGTGCCAGCAGCCGCGAGCCACCGGGACAGGGGAATTCACCCCTCCACTTT. Translated: CASSREPPGQGNSPLHF.

The table lists this clonotype with many counts. One end of the junction fails to match germline, which may point to a read error. The V and J genes are TRBV7-7 and TRBJ1-2; TRBD1 is a possible D gene (6 bases). Looked up from germline, CDR1 is SSHAT and CDR2 is FNYEAQ (reference sequence). The CDR3 totals 15 residues. The CDR3 is CASSRPGQISYGYTF. The CDR3 bases are TGTGCTAGCAGCCGTCCGGGACAAATTTCCTATGGCTACACCTTC. Full variable domain (rest looked up from reference TRBV7-7 and TRBJ1-2): GAGVSQSPRYKVTKRGQDVTLRCDPISSHATLYWYQQALGQGPEFLTYFNYEAQPDKSGLPSDRFSAERPEGSISTLTIQRTEQRDSAMYRCASSRPGQISYGYTFGSGTRLTVV.

This clonotype appeared many times. The chain combines TRBV4-1 with TRBJ1-2, with 7 nucleotides matching TRBD1. Germline assignment: CDR1 MGHRA and CDR2 YSYEKL. The V gene end was trimmed by 2 bases and the J gene end by 4 bases; junction bases not matched to a gene: 7. There are 15 residues in the CDR3. The CDR3 loop is CASSQPQTGTYGYTF. The CDR3 coding sequence is TGCGCCAGCAGCCAACCTCAGACAGGGACCTATGGCTACACCTTC.

This clonotype was detected many times. The chain combines TRBV29-1 with TRBJ2-7; D is undetermined. CDR1 SQVTM and CDR2 ANQGSEA come from the germline V gene. V lost 3 bases and J lost 3, with 6 bases in between. This CDR3 is built from 11 residues. CDR3 sequence reads: CSVDLGYEQYF. The CDR3 coding sequence is TGCAGCGTTGATCTGGGCTACGAGCAGTACTTC.

This clonotype was detected many times. The genes are TRBV30 and TRBJ1-2, with TRBD1 identical over 8 bases. The CDR3 covers 13 residues. Germline loops: CDR1 GTSNPN, CDR2 SVGIG (reference sequence). With V trimmed by 4 bases and J by 3 bases, 4 bases remained unmatched. The CDR3 sequence: CAWTRGRDYGYTF. In DNA form, the CDR3 reads TGTGCCTGGACCAGGGGGCGCGACTATGGCTACACCTTC.

The rearrangement uses TRBV12-3 or TRBV12-4 and TRBJ2-7; the D gene is possibly TRBD1 (6 bases). This CDR3 region has 14 residues. The V and J ends lost 8 bases and 2 bases respectively, with 16 bases between them. In DNA, the CDR3 is TGTGCCAGCGGAAAGACAGGTCGAGCCTACGAGCAGTACTTC. Its translation: CASGKTGRAYEQYF.